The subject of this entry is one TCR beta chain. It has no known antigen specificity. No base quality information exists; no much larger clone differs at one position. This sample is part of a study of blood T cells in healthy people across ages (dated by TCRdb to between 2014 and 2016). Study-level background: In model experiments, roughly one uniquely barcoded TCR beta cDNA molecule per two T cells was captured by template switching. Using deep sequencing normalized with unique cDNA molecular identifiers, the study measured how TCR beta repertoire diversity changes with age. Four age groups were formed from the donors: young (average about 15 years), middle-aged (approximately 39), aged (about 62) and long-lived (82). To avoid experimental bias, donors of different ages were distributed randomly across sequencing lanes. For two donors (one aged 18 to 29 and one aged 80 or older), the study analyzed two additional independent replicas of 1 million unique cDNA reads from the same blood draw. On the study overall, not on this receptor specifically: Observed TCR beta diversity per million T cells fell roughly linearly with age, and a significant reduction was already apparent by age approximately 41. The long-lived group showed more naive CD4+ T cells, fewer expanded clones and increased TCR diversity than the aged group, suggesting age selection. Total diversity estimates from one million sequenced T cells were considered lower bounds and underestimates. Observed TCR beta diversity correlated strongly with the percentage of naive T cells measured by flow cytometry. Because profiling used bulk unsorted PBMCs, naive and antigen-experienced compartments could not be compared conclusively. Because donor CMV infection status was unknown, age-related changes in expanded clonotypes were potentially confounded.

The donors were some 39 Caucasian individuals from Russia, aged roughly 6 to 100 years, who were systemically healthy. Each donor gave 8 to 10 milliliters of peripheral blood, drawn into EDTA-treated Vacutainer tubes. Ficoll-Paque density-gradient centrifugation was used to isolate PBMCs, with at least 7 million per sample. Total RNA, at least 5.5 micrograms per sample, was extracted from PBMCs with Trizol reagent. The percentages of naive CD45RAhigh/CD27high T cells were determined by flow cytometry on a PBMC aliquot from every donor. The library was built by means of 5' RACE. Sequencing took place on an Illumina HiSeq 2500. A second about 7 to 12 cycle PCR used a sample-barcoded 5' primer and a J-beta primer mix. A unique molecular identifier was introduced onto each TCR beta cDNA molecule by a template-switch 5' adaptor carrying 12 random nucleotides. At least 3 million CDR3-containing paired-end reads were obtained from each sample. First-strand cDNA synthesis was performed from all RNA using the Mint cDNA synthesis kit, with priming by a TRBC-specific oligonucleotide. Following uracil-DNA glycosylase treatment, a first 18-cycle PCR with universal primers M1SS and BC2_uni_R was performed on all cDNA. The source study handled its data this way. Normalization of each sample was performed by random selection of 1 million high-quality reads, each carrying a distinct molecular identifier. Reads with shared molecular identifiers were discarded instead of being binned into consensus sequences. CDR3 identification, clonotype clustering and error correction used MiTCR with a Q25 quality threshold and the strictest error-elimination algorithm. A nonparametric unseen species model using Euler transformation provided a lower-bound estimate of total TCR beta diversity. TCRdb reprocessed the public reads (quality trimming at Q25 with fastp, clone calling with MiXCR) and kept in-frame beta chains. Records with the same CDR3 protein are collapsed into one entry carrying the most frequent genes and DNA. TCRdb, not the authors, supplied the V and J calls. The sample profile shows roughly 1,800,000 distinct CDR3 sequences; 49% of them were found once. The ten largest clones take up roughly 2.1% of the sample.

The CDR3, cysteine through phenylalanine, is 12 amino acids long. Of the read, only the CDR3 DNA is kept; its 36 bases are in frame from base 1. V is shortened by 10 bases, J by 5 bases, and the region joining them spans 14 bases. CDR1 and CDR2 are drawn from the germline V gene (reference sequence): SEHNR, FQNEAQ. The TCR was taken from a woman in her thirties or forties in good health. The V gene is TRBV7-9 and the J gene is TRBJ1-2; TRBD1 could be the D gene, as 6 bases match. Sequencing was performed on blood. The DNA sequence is TGTGCCACACAGGGTATATGGTATGGCTACACCTTC. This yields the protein CATQGIWYGYTF.